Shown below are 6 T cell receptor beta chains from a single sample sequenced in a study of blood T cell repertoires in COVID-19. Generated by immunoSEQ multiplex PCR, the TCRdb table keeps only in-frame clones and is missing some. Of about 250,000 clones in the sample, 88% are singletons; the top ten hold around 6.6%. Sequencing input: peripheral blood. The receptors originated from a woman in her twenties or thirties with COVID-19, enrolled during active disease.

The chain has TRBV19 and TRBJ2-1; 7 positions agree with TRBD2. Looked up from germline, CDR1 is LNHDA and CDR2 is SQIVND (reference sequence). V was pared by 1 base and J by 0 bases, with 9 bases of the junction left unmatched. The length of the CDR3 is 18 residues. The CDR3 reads CASSIVWSGRSSYNEQFF. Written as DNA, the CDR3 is TGTGCCAGTAGTATAGTATGGTCCGGGAGGAGCTCCTACAATGAGCAGTTCTTC.

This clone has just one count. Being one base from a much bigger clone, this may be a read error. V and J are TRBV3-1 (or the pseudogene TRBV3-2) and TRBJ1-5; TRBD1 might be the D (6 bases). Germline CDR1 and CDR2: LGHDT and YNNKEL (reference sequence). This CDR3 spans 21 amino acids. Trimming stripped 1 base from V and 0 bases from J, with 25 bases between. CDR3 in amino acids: CASSQATLRTAIRGSNQPQHF. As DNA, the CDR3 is TGTGCCAGCAGCCAAGCGACGTTAAGGACAGCCATAAGAGGTAGCAATCAGCCCCAGCATTTT.

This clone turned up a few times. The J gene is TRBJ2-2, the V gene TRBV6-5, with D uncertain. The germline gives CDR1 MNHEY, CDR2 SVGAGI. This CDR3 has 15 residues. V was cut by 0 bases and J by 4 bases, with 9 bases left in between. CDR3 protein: CASSYSIQLTGELFF. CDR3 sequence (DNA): TGTGCCAGCAGTTACTCGATACAGCTCACCGGGGAGCTGTTTTTT.

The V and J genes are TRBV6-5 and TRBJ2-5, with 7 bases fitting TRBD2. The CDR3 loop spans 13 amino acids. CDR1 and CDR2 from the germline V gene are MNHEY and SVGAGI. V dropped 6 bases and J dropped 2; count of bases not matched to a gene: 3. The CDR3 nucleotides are TGTGCCAGCAGCCAACTAGCGCAAGAGACCCAGTACTTC. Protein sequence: CASSQLAQETQYF.

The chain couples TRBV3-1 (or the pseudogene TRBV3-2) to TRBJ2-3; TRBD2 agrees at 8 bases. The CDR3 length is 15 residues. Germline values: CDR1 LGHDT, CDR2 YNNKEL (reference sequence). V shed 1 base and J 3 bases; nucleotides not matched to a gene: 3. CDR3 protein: CASSQGLAQTDTQYF. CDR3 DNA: TGTGCCAGCAGCCAAGGACTAGCGCAGACAGATACGCAGTATTTT.

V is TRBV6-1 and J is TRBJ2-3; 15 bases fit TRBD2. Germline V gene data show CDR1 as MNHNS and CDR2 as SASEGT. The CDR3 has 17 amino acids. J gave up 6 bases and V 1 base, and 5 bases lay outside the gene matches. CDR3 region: CASSEDGLAGGRDTQYF. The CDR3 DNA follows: TGTGCCAGCAGTGAAGATGGACTAGCGGGGGGGCGGGATACGCAGTATTTT.